The clone carrying this TCR beta chain was observed a handful of times. This sample stems from a study of T-cell reconstitution after alpha-beta-depleted transplantation in children. Unique molecular identifiers were built into the TCRbeta library. TCRdb re-called the PCR reads through MiXCR, storing one row per CDR3 protein. The repertoire includes 200,000 to 250,000 distinct CDR3 sequences, 8% to 9.5% of them detected once, and approximately 6.6% sits in the top ten. The germline V and J ends were trimmed by 3 bases and 8 bases, with 13 bases remaining between them. The CDR3 spans 14 residues. The chain recombines TRBV12-3 or TRBV12-4 with TRBJ1-4; D not resolved. The sequences come from PBMCs from the stem cell graft donor, collected from the stem cell graft. The receptor's source is a human donor who donated a stem cell graft to a child with acute lymphoblastic leukemia. The CDR3 DNA is TGTGCCAGCAGTTTTCTAGGACCCAAAGAAAAACTGTTTTTT. Protein product: CASSFLGPKEKLFF.